These T cell receptor beta chains were read from a single sample in a study of cytomegalovirus exposure and HLA in healthy donors. Clones were read by immunoSEQ multiplex PCR, and TCRdb kept only the in-frame ones, dropping some. Here the sample spans approximately 74,000 clones, 60% to 70% being singletons. Sequencing was carried out using PBMCs. These receptors were taken from a man aged 30 to 45 in good health and CMV-seropositive. Both conserved end residues are trimmed from each CDR3.

length: 11; V: TRBV5-1; CDR3: ASSPRSPTEAF
length: 14; V: TRBV7-9; CDR3: ASSFRDTSSYNEQF
length: 15; V: TRBV11-1; CDR3: ASGRSTGTGPRNEQF
length: 15; V: TRBV28; CDR3: ASSPRLGALGTDTQY
length: 12; V: TRBV27; CDR3: ASRQGRAGNTIY
length: 16; V: TRBV7-3; CDR3: ASSSLGLAGGTYNEQF
length: 13; V: TRBV28; CDR3: ASSRDREFNQPQH
length: 12; V: TRBV7-9; CDR3: ASSFVLGNTEAF
length: 11; V: TRBV28; CDR3: ASSLDTRDTQY
length: 13; V: TRBV4-1; CDR3: ASSQRPGTGNEQY
length: 15; V: TRBV21-1; CDR3: ASSKVGLGGNSYEQY
length: 12; V: TRBV10-3; CDR3: AISDPAGTDTQY
length: 14; V: TRBV5-1; CDR3: ASSLGDRGSGNTIY
length: 12; V: TRBV11-3; CDR3: ASSLSDRGIGYT
length: 13; V: TRBV28; CDR3: ASRFSGTGGRGYT
length: 16; V: TRBV7-2; CDR3: ASNNPRGATSGANVLT
length: 9; V: TRBV7-2; CDR3: ASSSADTQY
length: 10; V: TRBV30; CDR3: AWSLSVYGYT
length: 13; V: TRBV11-3; CDR3: ASSPPDRVGGGYT
length: 11; V: TRBV5-4; CDR3: ASSLAGQSLHT
length: 12; V: TRBV5-6; CDR3: ASSLMTSAGELF
length: 10; V: TRBV29-1; CDR3: SVQTSTDTQY
length: 13; V: TRBV6-1; CDR3: ASSEEGLPNQPQH
length: 11; V: TRBV30; CDR3: AWSVGATEKLF
length: 14; V: TRBV6-5; CDR3: ASSYSIRLGGDTQY
length: 16; V: TRBV28; CDR3: ASSLRGLAGGRSYEQY
length: 12; V: TRBV5-1; CDR3: ASSWDRGNYEQY
length: 13; V: TRBV7-9; CDR3: ASSRGTSGAYEQY
length: 9; V: TRBV7-2; CDR3: ASGIHNEQF
length: 13; V: TRBV11-2; CDR3: ASSLRQGRGNEQF
length: 13; V: TRBV6-1; CDR3: ASTPSRGSIETQY
length: 13; V: TRBV21-1; CDR3: ASSKGTLLNTEAF
length: 14; V: TRBV5-6; CDR3: ASSTETGLPTDTQY
length: 20; V: TRBV4-1; CDR3: ASSQDWTPPGQTYTSTDTQY
length: 13; V: TRBV7-3; CDR3: ASSFGTVGSQPQH
length: 13; V: TRBV4-1; CDR3: ASSQEGTGADTQY
length: 10; V: TRBV30; CDR3: AWREVGETQY
length: 12; V: TRBV7-2; CDR3: ASSGQKGGWTQY
length: 15; V: TRBV30; CDR3: AWSVTITSGGVNEQF
length: 12; V: TRBV27; CDR3: ASSSSSGANVLT
length: 14; V: TRBV4-2; CDR3: ASSQLTSGGPDTQY
length: 12; V: TRBV7-9; CDR3: ASSLAGPHNEQF
length: 13; V: TRBV27; CDR3: ASSAAGLVGGELF
length: 10; V: TRBV2; CDR3: ATRDNQETQY
length: 11; V: TRBV2; CDR3: ASNRQASETQY
length: 13; V: TRBV9; CDR3: ASSVEGRLNEKLF
length: 11; V: TRBV11-1; CDR3: ASSLGQKETQY
length: 13; V: TRBV12-5; CDR3: ASGDRGSYPGELF
length: 11; V: TRBV6-4; CDR3: ASSFAGGTEAF
length: 13; V: TRBV5-1; CDR3: ASSLAASSTDTQY
length: 12; V: TRBV5-1; CDR3: ASLGGGGANVLT